This T cell receptor (beta chain) emerged from a study of cytomegalovirus exposure and HLA in healthy donors. Study conclusions and caveats: Productive rates of about 90% or about 30% were seen for most TCR beta V segments in an earlier analysis.

CDR3 length: 13 amino acids. Germline V CDR1 and CDR2: SGHNT, YYREEE (reference sequence). The V gene lost 0 bases and the J gene lost 8 bases, with 10 bases spanning the gap. A word on this clone: Its antigen remains unidentified.

Primers included in the PCR were 60 Vbeta and 13 Jbeta primers. TCRdb keeps only in-frame clones here, not all; method: immunoSEQ multiplex PCR. The sample includes 90,000 to 140,000 clones, about 16% of them seen just once. The sample comprised PBMCs. This TCR came from a female donor in good health and CMV-seronegative. The chain joins TRBV5-4 to TRBJ2-3; D is possibly TRBD2 (6 bases). The CDR3 nucleotides read TGTGCCAGCAGCTTGGATTCAGCGGGTACGCAGTATTTT. It translates to CASSLDSAGTQYF.